This T cell receptor beta chain was recovered during a study of cytomegalovirus exposure and HLA in healthy donors. Looking at the study overall: There were under 130 million unique TCR beta sequences, drawn from some 180 million T cells, in an earlier analysis. Study results and limitations: Presence/absence analyses took donor sequencing depth as roughly uniform. In a later analysis, HLA-associated beta chains showed higher expansion and lower generation probabilities than comparable chains. In all likelihood, a cluster of highly shared sequence variants was a sequencing artifact.

In the case of this clone: The antigen is not known.

CDR3 length: 15 amino acids. V was shortened by 2 bases and J by 9 bases, with 14 bases between the two germline ends. Germline lookup yields CDR1 MGHDK and CDR2 SYGVNS. Primers: 60 Vbeta forward and 13 Jbeta reverse. The protocol was immunoSEQ multiplex PCR, while the TCRdb copy is restricted to in-frame clones and leaves out a portion. This sample yields more than 75,000 clones, of which 74% are seen a single time; roughly 9% belongs to the top ten. The receptor comes from a man aged 35 to 55 in good health and CMV-seropositive. The chain uses TRBV25-1 and TRBJ1-6; possibly TRBD1 for D (6 bases). Sequenced: PBMCs. The CDR3 loop is CASSEPQGISSPLHF. The CDR3 bases are TGTGCCAGCAGTGAACCACAGGGAATTTCTTCACCCCTCCACTTT.